These 15 T cell receptor beta chains were all obtained from the same sample, sequenced in a study of long-term antiretroviral therapy in people with HIV. The run of the v3.0 immunoSEQ assay was at survey level. Repertoires were generated with immunoSEQ multiplex PCR, while TCRdb's copy carries only in-frame clones and drops some. The repertoire consists of roughly 12,000 clones, with under 85% occurring once and the leading ten covering roughly 16%. The sample in question was unsorted PBMCs, obtained 3.4 years after starting antiretroviral therapy. These TCRs come from a man aged 40-49 years with HIV.

The chain joins TRBV10-3 to TRBJ2-7; D not resolved. The CDR3 is 13 residues long. V was pared by 10 bases and J by 2 bases, with 15 bases between. Per germline, CDR1 ENHRY and CDR2 SYGVKD. CDR3 loop: CASKPASPYEQYF. CDR3 DNA sequence: TGTGCCAGCAAGCCGGCTTCGCCCTACGAGCAGTACTTC.

The chain uses TRBV19 and TRBJ2-7; D possibly corresponds to TRBD1 (5 bases). The CDR3 runs to 14 residues. Germline V gene sequence: CDR1 LNHDA, CDR2 SQIVND (reference sequence). Trimming took off 5 bases at V and 3 bases at J, with 14 bases between the two ends. CDR3 sequence reads: CASSAGHLVYEQYF. In nucleotides, the CDR3 is TGTGCCAGTAGTGCTGGACATCTCGTCTACGAGCAGTACTTC.

V and J are TRBV28 and TRBJ1-5; TRBD1 is a possible D gene (6 bases). Trimming took off 7 bases at V and 7 bases at J, with 17 bases between the two ends. This CDR3 has 14 amino acids. Germline CDR1 and CDR2: MDHEN and SYDVKM. For the CDR3, the DNA is TGTGCCAGCACCCCGAGGGGGGTTCGGCAGCCCCAGCATTTT. It translates to CASTPRGVRQPQHF.

This chain joins TRBV10-3 and TRBJ1-1; TRBD1 matches at 7 bases. J gave up 7 bases and V 3 bases, and 2 bases lay outside the gene matches. Germline values: CDR1 ENHRY, CDR2 SYGVKD. The CDR3 covers 12 residues. DNA of the CDR3: TGTGCCATCAGTGACGGGGACAGTGAAGCTTTCTTT. Residues: CAISDGDSEAFF.

The chain has TRBV7-3 and TRBJ1-1, with D maybe TRBD1 (6 bases). V lost 0 bases to trimming and J lost 5 bases, with 13 bases between them. Per germline, CDR1 SGHTA and CDR2 FQGTGA. The CDR3 covers 15 residues. CDR3 DNA: TGTGCCAGCAGCTTAACGGCAGGGGATGGGACTGAAGCTTTCTTT. As protein: CASSLTAGDGTEAFF.

This clone came up once. The chain employs TRBV5-6 and TRBJ2-5, with 9 bases aligning to TRBD1. Germline V gene data show CDR1 as SGHDT and CDR2 as YYEEEE. After removal of 0 bases from V and 5 bases from J, the junction contained 5 bases not matched to a gene. This CDR3 has 15 residues. CDR3 sequence (DNA): TGTGCCAGCAGCTTGGGGACAGGGGAATCTGAGACCCAGTACTTC. It specifies CASSLGTGESETQYF.

The gene calls are TRBV30 and TRBJ2-7, with D uncertain. Trimming left V 5 bases short and J 6 bases short, with 17 bases between. CDR1 GTSNPN and CDR2 SVGIG come from the germline V gene (reference sequence). The CDR3 is 13 residues long. The CDR3 nucleotides are TGTGCCTGGGCCTTGGGCCCTTCGGGCGAGCAGTACTTC. It encodes CAWALGPSGEQYF. The whole variable domain, remainder taken from reference TRBV30 and TRBJ2-7, is SQTIHQWPATLVQPVGSPLSLECTVEGTSNPNLYWYRQAAGRGLQLLFYSVGIGQISSEVPQNLSASRPQDRQFILSSKKLLLSDSGFYLCAWALGPSGEQYFGPGTRLTVT.

V and J are TRBV27 and TRBJ1-3; possible D gene TRBD1, 5 bases. The germline V gene encodes CDR1 MNHEY and CDR2 SMNVEV (reference sequence). Trimming removed 6 bases at V and 2 bases at J, with 23 bases between. The CDR3 is 18 amino acids. The CDR3 nucleotides are TGTGCCAGCAGACCCTTGGGACCTACAAGTTTCCCTGGAAACACCATATATTTT. It is translated as CASRPLGPTSFPGNTIYF.

The V gene is TRBV28, the J gene TRBJ2-5, with 9 bases matching TRBD2. The germline CDR1 and CDR2 sequences are MDHEN and SYDVKM. The CDR3 is 17 amino acids. J gave up 5 bases and V 5 bases, and 15 bases lay outside the gene matches. CDR3 residues: CASSLTGGGRAWETQYF. The CDR3 region has the DNA TGTGCCAGCAGTCTGACCGGGGGCGGGAGGGCCTGGGAGACCCAGTACTTC.

This chain uses TRBV5-4 with TRBJ1-2; 8 bases match TRBD1. Germline V lookup: CDR1 SGHNT, CDR2 YYREEE (reference sequence). This CDR3 has 13 amino acids. With 3 bases clipped from V and 4 bases from J, the junction kept 2 bases outside the gene matches. The CDR3 loop is CASSSGQGYGYTF. In nucleotides, the CDR3 is TGTGCCAGCAGCTCAGGACAGGGCTATGGCTACACCTTC.

This chain joins TRBV7-2 and TRBJ2-7; 10 bases are a match to TRBD2. V was clipped by 6 bases and J by 6 bases; unmatched bases: 17. The CDR3 is 17 residues long. Germline values: CDR1 SGHTA, CDR2 FQGNSA. The CDR3, as DNA: TGTGCCAGCAGTAGGCCCGGCAGAGCGGGAGGGCCAGGCGAGCAGTACTTC. Translating gives CASSRPGRAGGPGEQYF.

The rearrangement uses TRBV25-1 and TRBJ1-1; a weak D match, TRBD1 (6 bases). CDR3 length equals 11 residues. V was clipped by 6 bases and J by 11 bases, with 13 bases between them. From germline, CDR1 is MGHDK and CDR2 SYGVNS. The CDR3 nucleotides are TGTGCCAGCAGGGAGGGGGGGAGGGCTTTCTTT. Translation: CASREGGRAFF.

The rearrangement joins TRBV21-1 to TRBJ2-7; the table's TRBD2 call for D was not verified on the DNA. TRBV21-1 counts as a pseudogene. CDR3 size: 17 residues. CDR3 amino acids: CASSKVQRETSTYEQYF. As DNA, the CDR3 is TGTGCCAGCAGCAAAGTACAGCGGGAGACCTCAACCTACGAGCAGTACTTC.

The chain is built from TRBV7-7 and TRBJ2-7; 7 bases align to TRBD2. Losses at the gene ends were 5 bases for V and 1 base for J; bases not matched to a gene: 5. The germline V gene has CDR1 SSHAT and CDR2 FNYEAQ (reference sequence). The CDR3 spans 14 residues. The CDR3 region is CASSPRAGSYEQYF. The CDR3 bases are TGTGCCAGCAGCCCAAGAGCGGGATCCTACGAGCAGTACTTC.

The chain is built from TRBV18 and TRBJ2-7; 9 bases fit TRBD1. CDR3 length equals 14 residues. The trim removed 4 bases at V and 2 bases at J, leaving 3 bases unmatched. Germline V gives CDR1 KGHSH, CDR2 LQKENI. The CDR3 loop reads CASSLRDRAYEQYF. DNA for the CDR3: TGTGCCAGCTCACTTCGGGACAGGGCCTACGAGCAGTACTTC.